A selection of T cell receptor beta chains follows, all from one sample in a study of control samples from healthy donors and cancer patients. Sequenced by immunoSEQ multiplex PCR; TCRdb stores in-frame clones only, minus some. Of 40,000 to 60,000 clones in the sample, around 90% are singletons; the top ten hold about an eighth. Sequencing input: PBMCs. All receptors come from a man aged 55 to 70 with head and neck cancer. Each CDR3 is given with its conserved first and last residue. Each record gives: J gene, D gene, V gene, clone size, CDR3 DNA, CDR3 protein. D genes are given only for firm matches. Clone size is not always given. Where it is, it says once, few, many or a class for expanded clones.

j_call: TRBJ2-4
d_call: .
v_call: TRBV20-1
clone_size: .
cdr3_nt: TGCAGTGCTAGTCGGGGGGCAGGATGGAACATTCAGTACTTC
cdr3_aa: CSASRGAGWNIQYF

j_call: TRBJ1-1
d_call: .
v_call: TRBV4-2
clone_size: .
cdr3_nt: TGTGCCAGCAGCCAACCCCTGAACACTGAAGCTTTCTTT
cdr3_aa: CASSQPLNTEAFF

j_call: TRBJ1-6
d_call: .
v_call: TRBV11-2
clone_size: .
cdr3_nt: TGTGCCAGCAGCTTAGGTGTTAGGCTTAATTCACCCCTCCACTTT
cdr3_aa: CASSLGVRLNSPLHF

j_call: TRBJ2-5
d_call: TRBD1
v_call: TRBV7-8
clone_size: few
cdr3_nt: TGTGCCAGCAGCCTCCGACAGGGGCCATCAGAGACCCAGTACTTC
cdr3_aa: CASSLRQGPSETQYF

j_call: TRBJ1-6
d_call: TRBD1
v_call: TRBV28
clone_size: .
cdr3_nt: TGTGCCAGCAGTTTACCCGGGACAGGGCGAGGACTTAATTCACCCCTCCACTTT
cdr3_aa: CASSLPGTGRGLNSPLHF

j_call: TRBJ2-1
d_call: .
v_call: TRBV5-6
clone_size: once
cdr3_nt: TGTGCCAGCAGCCCCCTACCGGCAGTCGTCTACAATGAGCAGTTCTTC
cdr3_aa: CASSPLPAVVYNEQFF

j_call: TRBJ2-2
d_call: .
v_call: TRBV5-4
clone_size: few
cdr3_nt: TGTGCCAGCAGCTTCCAGGGTGGAATCGGGGAGCTGTTTTTT
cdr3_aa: CASSFQGGIGELFF

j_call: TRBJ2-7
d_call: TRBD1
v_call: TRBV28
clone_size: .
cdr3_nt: TGTGCCAGCAGTTCCCCCCGTCTCGGAACAGGGGACGAGCAGTACTTC
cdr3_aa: CASSSPRLGTGDEQYF

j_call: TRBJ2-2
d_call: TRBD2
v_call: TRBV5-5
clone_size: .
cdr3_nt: TGTGCCAGCAGCTCCGCTCTAGCGGGAGTGCCCAGGAGCACCGGGGAGCTGTTTTTT
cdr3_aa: CASSSALAGVPRSTGELFF

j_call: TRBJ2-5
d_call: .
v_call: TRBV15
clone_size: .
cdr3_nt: TGTGCCACCAGGGCAGCGAGGGAGGTACAAGAGACCCAGTACTTC
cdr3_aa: CATRAAREVQETQYF

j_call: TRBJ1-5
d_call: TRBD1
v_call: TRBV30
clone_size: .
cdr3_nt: TGTGCCTGGTCCCCGTCGGCCAGGGGGTATCAGCCCCAGCATTTT
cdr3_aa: CAWSPSARGYQPQHF

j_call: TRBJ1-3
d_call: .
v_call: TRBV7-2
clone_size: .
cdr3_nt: TGTGCCAGCAGCTTCTCGGGTCTCCACTCTGGAAACACCATATATTTT
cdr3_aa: CASSFSGLHSGNTIYF

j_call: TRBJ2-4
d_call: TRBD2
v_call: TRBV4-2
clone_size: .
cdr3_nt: TGTGCCAGCAGCCAAGACGGGGACTCGCGGGGGATTCAGTACTTC
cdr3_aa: CASSQDGDSRGIQYF

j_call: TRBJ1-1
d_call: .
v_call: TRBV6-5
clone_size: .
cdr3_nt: TGTGCCAGTAGTTCCAGGGAGTTCAACACTGAAGCTTTCTTT
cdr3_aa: CASSSREFNTEAFF

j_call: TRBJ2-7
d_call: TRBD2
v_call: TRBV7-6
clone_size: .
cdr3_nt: TGTGCCAGCAGCCATCTAGCGGGACGCTCGGGCTCCTACGAGCAGTACTTC
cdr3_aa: CASSHLAGRSGSYEQYF

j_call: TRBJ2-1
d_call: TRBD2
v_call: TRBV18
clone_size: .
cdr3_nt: TGTGCCAGCTCACCGGGAGCGGGAGGTCGGAATGAGCAGTTCTTC
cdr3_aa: CASSPGAGGRNEQFF

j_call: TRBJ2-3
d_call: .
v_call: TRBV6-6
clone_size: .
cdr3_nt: TGTGCCAGCAGTGCACAAGGGACAGATACGCAGTATTTT
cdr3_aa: CASSAQGTDTQYF

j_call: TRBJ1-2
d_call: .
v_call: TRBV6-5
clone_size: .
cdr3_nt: TGTGCCAGCAGTTACGATCGGCAGATTAACTATGGCTACACCTTC
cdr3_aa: CASSYDRQINYGYTF

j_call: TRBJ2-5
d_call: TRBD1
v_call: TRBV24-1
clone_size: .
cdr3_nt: TGTGCCACCAGTGACCCCCTTAGGGGACAGGGTTTAGAGACCCAGTACTTC
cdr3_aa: CATSDPLRGQGLETQYF

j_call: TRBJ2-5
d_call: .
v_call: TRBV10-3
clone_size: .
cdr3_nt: TGTGCCATCAGCGGAGAGTACCAAGAGACCCAGTACTTC
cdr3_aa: CAISGEYQETQYF

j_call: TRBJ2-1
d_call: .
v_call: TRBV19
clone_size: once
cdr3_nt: TGTGCCAGTACCCGTGGGAGCTCCTACAATGAGCAGTTCTTC
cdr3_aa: CASTRGSSYNEQFF

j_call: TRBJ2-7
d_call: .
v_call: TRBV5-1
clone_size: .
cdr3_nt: TGCGCCAGCAGCCCGACTAGATCCTACGAGCAGTACTTC
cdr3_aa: CASSPTRSYEQYF

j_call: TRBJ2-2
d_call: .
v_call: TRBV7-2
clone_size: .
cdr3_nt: TGTGCCAGCAGCCTCCTAGGGGCGAACACCGGGGAGCTGTTTTTT
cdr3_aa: CASSLLGANTGELFF

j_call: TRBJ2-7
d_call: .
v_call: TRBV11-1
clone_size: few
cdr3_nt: TGTGCCAGCAGCTTAGGCCAGGGGAGAGCCTACGAGCAGTACTTC
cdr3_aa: CASSLGQGRAYEQYF

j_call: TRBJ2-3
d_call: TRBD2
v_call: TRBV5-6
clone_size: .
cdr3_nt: TGTGCCAGCAGGAAACTAGCGGTGAGCACAGATACGCAGTATTTT
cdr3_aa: CASRKLAVSTDTQYF

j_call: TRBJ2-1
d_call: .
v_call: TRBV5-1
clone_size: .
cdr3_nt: TGCGCCAGCACCGGGGGCGGGGAACAGTTCTTC
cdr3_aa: CASTGGGEQFF